Sequencing of this T cell receptor (beta chain) was carried out in a study of CD8 T cells in acute hepatitis C reinfection. Time point reported: naive CD8 control sorted from an acute-time-point sample. The CDR3 runs to 13 residues. Germline lookup yields CDR1 MGHDK and CDR2 SYGVNS. Germline trimming cut 6 bases from V and 6 bases from J; bases unmatched to any gene: 7. This table comes from immunoSEQ multiplex PCR, and its TCRdb copy is limited to in-frame clones, with some not included. The sample carries approximately 40,000 clones, 80% to 90% recorded once. For this clone: Its antigen remains unknown.

Study-wide results and limits: No group differed significantly in the high NS3-1073 repertoire diversity. Bulk TCRbeta-only sequencing left public clonotype pairing undetermined.

Sequenced sample: naive CD8+ T cells from PBMCs. The chain combines TRBV25-1 with TRBJ1-2; 7 positions agree with TRBD1. The sequence was collected from a woman aged 18-29 years who spontaneously cleared hepatitis C infection. Written as DNA, the CDR3 is TGTGCCAGCAGGATGACAGGGTGGGATGGCTACACCTTC. It is translated as CASRMTGWDGYTF.